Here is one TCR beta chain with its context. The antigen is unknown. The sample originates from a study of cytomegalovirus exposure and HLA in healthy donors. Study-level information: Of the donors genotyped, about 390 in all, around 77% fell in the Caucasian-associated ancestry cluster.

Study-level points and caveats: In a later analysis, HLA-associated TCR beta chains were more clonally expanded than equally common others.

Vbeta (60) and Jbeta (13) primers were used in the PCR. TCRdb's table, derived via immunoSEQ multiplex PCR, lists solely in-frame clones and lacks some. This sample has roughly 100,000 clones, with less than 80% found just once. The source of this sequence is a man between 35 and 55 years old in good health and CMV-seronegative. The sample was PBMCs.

The chain's CDR3 is CASSQEGRGNYGYTF. CDR3 DNA sequence: TGCGCCAGCAGCCAAGAGGGCAGGGGCAACTATGGCTACACCTTC. This chain uses TRBV4-3 with TRBJ1-2; possibly TRBD1 for D (6 bases). V was cut by 0 bases and J by 2 bases, with 10 bases left in between. The CDR3 loop spans 15 amino acids. CDR1 is LGHNA and CDR2 is YSLEER in the germline V gene.